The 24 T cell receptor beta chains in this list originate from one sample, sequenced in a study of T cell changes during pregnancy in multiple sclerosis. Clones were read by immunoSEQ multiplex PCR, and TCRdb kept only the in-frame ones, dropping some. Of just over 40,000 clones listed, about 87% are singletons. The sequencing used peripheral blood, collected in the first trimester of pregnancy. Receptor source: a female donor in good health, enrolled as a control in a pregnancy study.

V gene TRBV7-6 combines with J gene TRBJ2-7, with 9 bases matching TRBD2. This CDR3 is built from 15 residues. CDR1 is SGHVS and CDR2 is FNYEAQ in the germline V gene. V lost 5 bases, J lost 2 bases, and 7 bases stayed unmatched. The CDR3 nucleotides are TGTGCCAGCAGCCCCTCTAGCGGGAATACCTACGAGCAGTACTTC. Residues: CASSPSSGNTYEQYF.

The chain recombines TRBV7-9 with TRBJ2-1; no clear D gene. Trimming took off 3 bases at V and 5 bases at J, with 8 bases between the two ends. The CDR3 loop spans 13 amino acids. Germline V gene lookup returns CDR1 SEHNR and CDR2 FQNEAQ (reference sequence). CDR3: CASSLSADNEQFF. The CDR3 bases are TGTGCCAGCAGCTTGAGCGCCGACAATGAGCAGTTCTTC. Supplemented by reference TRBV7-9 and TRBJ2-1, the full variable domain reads DTGVSQNPRHKITKRGQNVTFRCDPISEHNRLYWYRQTLGQGPEFLTYFQNEAQLEKSRLLSDRFSAERPKGSFSTLEIQRTEQGDSAMYLCASSLSADNEQFFGPGTRLTVL.

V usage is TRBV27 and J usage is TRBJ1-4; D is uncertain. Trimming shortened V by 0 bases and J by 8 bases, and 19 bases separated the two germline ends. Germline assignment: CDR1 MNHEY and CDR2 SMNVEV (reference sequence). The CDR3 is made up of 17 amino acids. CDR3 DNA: TGTGCCAGCAGTTTATCCGGAGTACAAGGGAGGAGGGAAAAACTGTTTTTT. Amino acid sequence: CASSLSGVQGRREKLFF.

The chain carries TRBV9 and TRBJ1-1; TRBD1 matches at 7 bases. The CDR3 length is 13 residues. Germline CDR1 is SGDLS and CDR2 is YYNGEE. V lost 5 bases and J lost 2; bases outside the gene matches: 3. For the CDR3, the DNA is TGTGCCAGCAGTCGACAGGGAAACACTGAAGCTTTCTTT. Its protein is CASSRQGNTEAFF.

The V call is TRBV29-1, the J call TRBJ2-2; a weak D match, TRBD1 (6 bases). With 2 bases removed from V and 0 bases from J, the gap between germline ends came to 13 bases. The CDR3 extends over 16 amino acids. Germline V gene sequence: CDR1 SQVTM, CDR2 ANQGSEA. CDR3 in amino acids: CSVESRDKTNTGELFF. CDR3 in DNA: TGCAGCGTTGAAAGCCGGGACAAGACGAACACCGGGGAGCTGTTTTTT.

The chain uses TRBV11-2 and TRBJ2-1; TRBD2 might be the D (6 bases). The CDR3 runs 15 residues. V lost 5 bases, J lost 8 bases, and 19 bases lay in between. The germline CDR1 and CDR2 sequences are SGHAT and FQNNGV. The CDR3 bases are TGTGCCAGCAGCCTCGTGTGGGGGGTAGGCGATGAGCAGTTCTTC. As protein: CASSLVWGVGDEQFF.

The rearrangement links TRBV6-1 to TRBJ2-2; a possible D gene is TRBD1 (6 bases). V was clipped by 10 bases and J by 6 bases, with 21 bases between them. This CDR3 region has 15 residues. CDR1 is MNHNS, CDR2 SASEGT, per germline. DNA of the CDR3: TGTGCCATCTCTTTTGGTGGGGGCGAGGCCGGGGAGCTGTTTTTT. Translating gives CAISFGGGEAGELFF.

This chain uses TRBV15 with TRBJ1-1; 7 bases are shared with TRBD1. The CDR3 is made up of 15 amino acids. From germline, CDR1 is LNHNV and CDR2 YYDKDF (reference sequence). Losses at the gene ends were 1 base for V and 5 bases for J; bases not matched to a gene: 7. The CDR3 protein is CATSRAEGARTEAFF. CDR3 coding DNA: TGTGCCACCAGCAGAGCTGAGGGGGCGCGGACTGAAGCTTTCTTT.

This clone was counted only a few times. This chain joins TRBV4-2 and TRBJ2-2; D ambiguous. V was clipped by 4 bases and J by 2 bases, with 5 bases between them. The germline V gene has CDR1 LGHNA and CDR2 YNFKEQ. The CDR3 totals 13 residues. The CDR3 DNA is TGTGCCAGCAGCCCGACTAACACCGGGGAGCTGTTTTTT. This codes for CASSPTNTGELFF.

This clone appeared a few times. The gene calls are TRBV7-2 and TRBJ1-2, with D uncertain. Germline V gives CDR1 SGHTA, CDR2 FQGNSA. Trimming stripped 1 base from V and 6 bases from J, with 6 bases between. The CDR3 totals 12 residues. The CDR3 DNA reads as TGTGCCAGCAGCTTAGTAACGGATGGCTACACCTTC. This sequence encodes CASSLVTDGYTF.

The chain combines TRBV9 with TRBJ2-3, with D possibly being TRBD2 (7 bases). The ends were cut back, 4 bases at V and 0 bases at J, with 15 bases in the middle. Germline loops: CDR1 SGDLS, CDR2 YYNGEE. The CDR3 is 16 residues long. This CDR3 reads CASSPAGHLSTDTQYF. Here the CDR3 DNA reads TGTGCCAGCAGCCCAGCGGGACACCTTAGCACAGATACGCAGTATTTT. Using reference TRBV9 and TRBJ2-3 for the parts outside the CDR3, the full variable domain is DSGVTQTPKHLITATGQRVTLRCSPRSGDLSVYWYQQSLDQGLQFLIQYYNGEERAKGNILERFSAQQFPDLHSELNLSSLELGDSALYFCASSPAGHLSTDTQYFGPGTRLTVL.

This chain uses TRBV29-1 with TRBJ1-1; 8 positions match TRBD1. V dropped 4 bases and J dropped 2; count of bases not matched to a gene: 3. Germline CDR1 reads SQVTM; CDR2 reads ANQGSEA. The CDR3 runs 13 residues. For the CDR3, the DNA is TGCAGCGTTGCTCAGGGGGCAAACACTGAAGCTTTCTTT. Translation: CSVAQGANTEAFF.

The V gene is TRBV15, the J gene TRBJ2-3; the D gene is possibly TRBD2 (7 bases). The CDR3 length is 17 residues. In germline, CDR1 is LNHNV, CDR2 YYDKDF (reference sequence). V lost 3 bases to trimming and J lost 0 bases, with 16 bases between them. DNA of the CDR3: TGTGCCACCAGCAGGGAGTCTAGGGGGGGAAGCACAGATACGCAGTATTTT. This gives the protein CATSRESRGGSTDTQYF.

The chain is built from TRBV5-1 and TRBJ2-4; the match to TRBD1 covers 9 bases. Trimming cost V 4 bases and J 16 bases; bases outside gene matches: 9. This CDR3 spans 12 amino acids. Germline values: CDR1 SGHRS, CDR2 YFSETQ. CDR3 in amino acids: CASSPAGQGRYF. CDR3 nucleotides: TGCGCCAGCAGCCCCGCGGGACAGGGTCGATACTTC.

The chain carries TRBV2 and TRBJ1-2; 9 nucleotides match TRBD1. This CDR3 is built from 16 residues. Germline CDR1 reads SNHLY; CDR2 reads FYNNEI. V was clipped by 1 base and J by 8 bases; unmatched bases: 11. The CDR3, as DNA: TGTGCCAGCAGTGAAGGGCGGGGACAGGGACCGGGCGGCTACACCTTC. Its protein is CASSEGRGQGPGGYTF.

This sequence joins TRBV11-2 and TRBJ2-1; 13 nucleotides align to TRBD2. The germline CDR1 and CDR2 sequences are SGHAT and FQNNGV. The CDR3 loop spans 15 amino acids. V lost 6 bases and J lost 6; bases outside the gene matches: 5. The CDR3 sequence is CASSNGLAGVNEQFF. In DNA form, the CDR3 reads TGTGCCAGCAGTAATGGACTAGCGGGGGTCAATGAGCAGTTCTTC.

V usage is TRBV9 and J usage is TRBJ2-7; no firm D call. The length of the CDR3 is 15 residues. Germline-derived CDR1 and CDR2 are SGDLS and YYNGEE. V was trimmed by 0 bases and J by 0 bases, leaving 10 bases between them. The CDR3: CASSVGSQSSYEQYF. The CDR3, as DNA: TGTGCCAGCAGCGTAGGTTCACAGAGCTCCTACGAGCAGTACTTC.

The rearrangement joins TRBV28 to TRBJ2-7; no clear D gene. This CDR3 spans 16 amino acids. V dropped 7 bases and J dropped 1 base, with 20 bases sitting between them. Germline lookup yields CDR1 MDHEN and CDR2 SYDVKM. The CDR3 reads CASNAAAMGSSYEQYF. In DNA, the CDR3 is TGTGCCAGCAACGCGGCGGCAATGGGTTCATCCTACGAGCAGTACTTC. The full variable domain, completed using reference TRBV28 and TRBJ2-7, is DVKVTQSSRYLVKRTGEKVFLECVQDMDHENMFWYRQDPGLGLRLIYFSYDVKMKEKGDIPEGYSVSREKKERFSLILESASTNQTSMYLCASNAAAMGSSYEQYFGPGTRLTVT.

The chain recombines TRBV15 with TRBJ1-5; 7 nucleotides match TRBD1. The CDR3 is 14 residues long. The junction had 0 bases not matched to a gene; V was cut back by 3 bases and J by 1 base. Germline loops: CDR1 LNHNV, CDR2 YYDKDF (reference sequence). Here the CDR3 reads CATSRGQSNQPQHF. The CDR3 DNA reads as TGTGCCACCAGCAGGGGACAGAGCAATCAGCCCCAGCATTTT.

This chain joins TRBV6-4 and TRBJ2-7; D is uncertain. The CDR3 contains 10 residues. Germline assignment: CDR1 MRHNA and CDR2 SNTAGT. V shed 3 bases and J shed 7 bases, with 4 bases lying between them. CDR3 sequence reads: CASSEYEQYF. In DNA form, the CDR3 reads TGTGCCAGCAGTGAATATGAGCAGTACTTC.

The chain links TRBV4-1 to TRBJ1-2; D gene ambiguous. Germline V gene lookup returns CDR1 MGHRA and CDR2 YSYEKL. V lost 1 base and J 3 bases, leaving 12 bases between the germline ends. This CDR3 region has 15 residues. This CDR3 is CASSQAHHADYGYTF. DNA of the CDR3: TGCGCCAGCAGCCAAGCACACCACGCGGACTATGGCTACACCTTC.

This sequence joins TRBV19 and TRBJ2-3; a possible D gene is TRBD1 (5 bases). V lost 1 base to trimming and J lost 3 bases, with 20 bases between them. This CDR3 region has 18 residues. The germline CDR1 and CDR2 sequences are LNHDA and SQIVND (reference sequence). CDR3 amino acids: CASSIGGSAGFGTDTQYF. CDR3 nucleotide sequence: TGTGCCAGTAGTATAGGGGGCTCGGCAGGGTTCGGGACAGATACGCAGTATTTT.

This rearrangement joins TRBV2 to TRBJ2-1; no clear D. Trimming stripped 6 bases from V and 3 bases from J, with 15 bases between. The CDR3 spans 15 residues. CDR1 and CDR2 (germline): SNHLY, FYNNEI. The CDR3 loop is CASRERLGVYNEQFF. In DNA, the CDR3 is TGTGCCAGCAGGGAACGTCTAGGAGTCTACAATGAGCAGTTCTTC.

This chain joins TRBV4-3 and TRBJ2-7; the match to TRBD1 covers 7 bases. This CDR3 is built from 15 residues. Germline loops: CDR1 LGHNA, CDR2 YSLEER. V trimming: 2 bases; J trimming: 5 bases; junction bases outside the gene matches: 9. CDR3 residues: CASSQYGDRVDEQYF. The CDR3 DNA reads TGCGCCAGCAGCCAATATGGAGACAGGGTAGACGAGCAGTACTTC.